The entry that follows covers one T cell receptor (beta chain) sequence. This specimen comes from a study of cytomegalovirus exposure and HLA in healthy donors. The PCR was carried out with 60 Vbeta primers and 13 Jbeta primers. Profiled with immunoSEQ multiplex PCR; TCRdb holds only in-frame clones, not every one. The data hold more than 90,000 clones, with less than 80% observed a single time. CDR3 size: 14 residues. The source of this sequence is a woman aged 40 to 49 in good health and CMV-seropositive. The rearrangement uses TRBV21-1 and TRBJ2-7; the listed D gene, TRBD1, was not tested against the DNA. TRBV21-1 is described as a pseudogene. What was sequenced was PBMCs. CDR3 DNA sequence: TGTGCCAGCAGCAACCTGACAGGGGGCGGCGAGCAGTACTTC. The encoded protein is CASSNLTGGGEQYF.